Shown below are 18 T cell receptor beta chains from a single sample sequenced in a study of T cells expressing NK-cell markers. TCRdb re-called the 5' RACE reads and gives one entry per CDR3 protein, without DNA. Here the sample table reports a few hundred thousand distinct CDR3 sequences. Sequencing was carried out using blood T cells: a sorted CD56 or NKG2C T cell subset, CD4+ or CD8+ T cells, or bulk PBMC T cells (not recorded which). The receptors derive from a man aged 18 to 70 in good health.

The chain couples TRBV15 to TRBJ2-3; TCRdb's assignment of TRBD2 cannot be checked, as there is no DNA. Looked up from germline, CDR1 is LNHNV and CDR2 is YYDKDF (reference sequence). CDR3 length: 18 residues. CDR3 amino acids: CATSSPGLAGGRTDTQYF.

V usage is TRBV4-1 and J usage is TRBJ1-5. Germline CDR1 and CDR2: MGHRA and YSYEKL. The CDR3 has 13 residues. The CDR3 loop is CASSQEVTKPQHF.

J is TRBJ1-5 and V is TRBV15; TCRdb's D call of TRBD1 is untestable without DNA. CDR1 is LNHNV and CDR2 is YYDKDF in the germline V gene (reference sequence). The CDR3 is made up of 17 amino acids. The CDR3 loop is CATRPTWDGDSNQPQHF. Combining the CDR3 with reference TRBV15 and TRBJ1-5 gives the whole variable domain DAMVIQNPRYQVTQFGKPVTLSCSQTLNHNVMYWYQQKSSQAPKLLFHYYDKDFNNEADTPDNFQSRRPNTSFCFLDIRSPGLGDTAMYLCATRPTWDGDSNQPQHFGDGTRLSIL.

The chain recombines TRBV5-1 with TRBJ2-1; TCRdb's D call, TRBD1, is unchecked because there is no DNA. Germline CDR1 reads SGHRS; CDR2 reads YFSETQ. CDR3 length equals 15 residues. This CDR3 reads CATRAFTSSYNEQFF.

This chain uses TRBV18 with TRBJ2-7. This CDR3 spans 11 amino acids. Germline loops: CDR1 KGHSH, CDR2 LQKENI. This CDR3 reads CASSPDREQYF.

The chain links TRBV29-1 to TRBJ2-1; TCRdb proposes TRBD1, but this gene call is untestable without DNA. Germline CDR1 is SQVTM and CDR2 is ANQGSEA. This CDR3 comprises 14 residues. This chain's CDR3 is CSFLWGARGNEQFF.

The chain uses TRBV2 and TRBJ2-5; no DNA is available, so the TRBD2 call from TCRdb remains unchecked. Germline V CDR1 and CDR2: SNHLY, FYNNEI. The CDR3 totals 14 residues. The CDR3 sequence: CASRHRTNQETQYF.

The chain couples TRBV3-1 to TRBJ2-1; the TRBD1 assignment by TCRdb is unverifiable without DNA. CDR1 and CDR2 (germline): LGHDT, YNNKEL (reference sequence). CDR3 length equals 13 residues. The chain's CDR3 is CASRGQAGSGQFF.

This chain joins TRBV9 and TRBJ1-5; TCRdb calls TRBD1, which cannot be checked without DNA. Per the germline V gene, CDR1 is SGDLS and CDR2 is YYNGEE. The CDR3 loop spans 14 amino acids. The CDR3 sequence is CASGAELFNQPQHF. Using reference TRBV9 and TRBJ1-5 for the parts outside the CDR3, the full variable domain is DSGVTQTPKHLITATGQRVTLRCSPRSGDLSVYWYQQSLDQGLQFLIQYYNGEERAKGNILERFSAQQFPDLHSELNLSSLELGDSALYFCASGAELFNQPQHFGDGTRLSIL.

The chain combines TRBV19 with TRBJ2-5. Germline CDR1 reads LNHDA; CDR2 reads SQIVND (reference sequence). CDR3 size: 14 residues. The CDR3 sequence: CASSTPVTQETQYF.

The J gene is TRBJ2-1, the V gene TRBV21-1; as DNA is missing, the TRBD2 call by TCRdb cannot be tested. TRBV21-1 is a known pseudogene. The CDR3 contains 17 residues. The chain's CDR3 is CASSRSPQGGVPNEQFF.

V is TRBV7-9 and J is TRBJ2-7; TCRdb picks TRBD2, but there is no DNA to check that call. This CDR3 has 15 amino acids. The germline gives CDR1 SEHNR, CDR2 FQNEAQ (reference sequence). The CDR3: CASSLMSGGAHEQYF.

V and J are TRBV12-3 or TRBV12-4 and TRBJ1-1; TCRdb calls TRBD1, which cannot be checked without DNA. The CDR3 is made up of 15 amino acids. The CDR3 spells CASSQRTGTNTEAFF.

The chain links TRBV19 to TRBJ1-6; checking the TCRdb D call of TRBD1 is not possible without DNA. CDR3 length: 13 residues. The germline V gene encodes CDR1 LNHDA and CDR2 SQIVND (reference sequence). CDR3 sequence reads: CASMSQGDSPLHF. Combining the CDR3 with reference TRBV19 and TRBJ1-6 gives the whole variable domain DGGITQSPKYLFRKEGQNVTLSCEQNLNHDAMYWYRQDPGQGLRLIYYSQIVNDFQKGDIAEGYSVSREKKESFPLTVTSAQKNPTAFYLCASMSQGDSPLHFGNGTRLTVT.

V usage is TRBV27 and J usage is TRBJ2-5; checking the TCRdb D call of TRBD2 is not possible without DNA. The CDR3 is 16 amino acids. Germline V lookup: CDR1 MNHEY, CDR2 SMNVEV (reference sequence). The CDR3 is CASSPRLAGVQETQYF.

This chain joins TRBV20-1 and TRBJ2-1; with no DNA, the TCRdb D assignment of TRBD2 cannot be verified. This CDR3 has 15 amino acids. Germline CDR1 reads DFQATT; CDR2 reads SNEGSKA (reference sequence). The CDR3 sequence is CSASQGTSGGYEQFF.

J is TRBJ2-2 and V is TRBV7-6; TCRdb picks TRBD2, but there is no DNA to check that call. The CDR3 is 19 residues long. Germline-derived CDR1 and CDR2 are SGHVS and FNYEAQ. The CDR3 here is CASSLIVAGGPSNTGELFF.

The rearrangement links TRBV5-1 to TRBJ2-1. The CDR3 runs to 15 residues. Germline V gene lookup returns CDR1 SGHRS and CDR2 YFSETQ. CDR3 sequence reads: CASSSVATQYNEQFF. The variable domain in full, with the rest retrieved from reference TRBV5-1 and TRBJ2-1, is KAGVTQTPRYLIKTRGQQVTLSCSPISGHRSVSWYQQTPGQGLQFLFEYFSETQRNKGNFPGRFSGRQFSNSRSEMNVSTLELGDSALYLCASSSVATQYNEQFFGPGTRLTVL.